These T cell receptor beta chains were read from a single sample in a study of CD8+CD57+ T cells in acquired aplastic anemia. MiXCR, applied by TCRdb to the reads, yields one record per CDR3 protein. The repertoire includes about 150,000 distinct CDR3 sequences, around half of them detected once, and under 3.5% sits in the top ten. The sequencing sample was made of sorted CD4+, CD8+, or CD8+CD57+ T cells (not recorded which) from PBMCs. The origin of the receptors is a human donor with aplastic anemia. Both conserved end residues are part of each CDR3. The D gene is left open where the match is weak. Size values are once, few and many counts, or a class for expanded clones, and some rows have none.

d_gene: .
v_gene: TRBV5-4
j_gene: TRBJ1-1
abundance: many
CDR3nt: TGTGCCAGCAGCCTCCAGGGAGGGACTGAAGCTTTCTTT
CDR3aa: CASSLQGGTEAFF

d_gene: .
v_gene: TRBV20-1
j_gene: TRBJ1-1
abundance: .
CDR3nt: TGCAAGGTAGTCGGACCTTTCTTT
CDR3aa: CKVVGPFF

d_gene: TRBD1
v_gene: TRBV20-1
j_gene: TRBJ1-6
abundance: .
CDR3nt: TGCAGTGCTCCCATACCGGGACAGGGTAATTCACCCCTCCACTTT
CDR3aa: CSAPIPGQGNSPLHF

d_gene: .
v_gene: TRBV19
j_gene: TRBJ1-5
abundance: .
CDR3nt: TGTGCCAGTAGCAAAGGTCGGGTCCACGAGCATTTT
CDR3aa: CASSKGRVHEHF

d_gene: .
v_gene: TRBV19
j_gene: TRBJ1-1
abundance: .
CDR3nt: TGTGCCAGTAGGTCGAGGGGGGGTGAAGCTTCCTTT
CDR3aa: CASRSRGGEASF

d_gene: .
v_gene: TRBV10-2
j_gene: TRBJ2-7
abundance: few
CDR3nt: TGCGCCAGCAGTGAGTCGAGACTAGGAACCTACGAGCAGTACTTC
CDR3aa: CASSESRLGTYEQYF

d_gene: .
v_gene: TRBV20-1
j_gene: TRBJ2-3
abundance: many
CDR3nt: TGCAGTGCTAGAGAGGGACTTCAAGATACGCAGTATTTT
CDR3aa: CSAREGLQDTQYF

d_gene: .
v_gene: TRBV4-3
j_gene: TRBJ1-2
abundance: .
CDR3nt: TGCGCCAGCAGCCAAGATCGACGGTATGGCTACACCTTC
CDR3aa: CASSQDRRYGYTF

d_gene: .
v_gene: TRBV5-1
j_gene: TRBJ1-4
abundance: many
CDR3nt: TGCGCCAGCAGCCTTAGGACAGCGGGAGAAAAACTGTTTTTT
CDR3aa: CASSLRTAGEKLFF

d_gene: .
v_gene: TRBV9
j_gene: TRBJ1-6
abundance: .
CDR3nt: TGTGCCAGCAGCGATAGCGCCGCCTATAATTCACCCCTCCACTTT
CDR3aa: CASSDSAAYNSPLHF